Each of the 13 T cell receptor beta chains below was sequenced from the same sample in a study of T cells after yellow fever vaccination. TCRdb fed the 5' RACE reads into MiXCR, producing one record per CDR3 protein. Here the sample spans 250,000 to 350,000 distinct CDR3 sequences, around 4.5% being singletons. This specimen consisted of PBMCs, obtained 15 days after the yellow fever booster vaccination. The receptors shown here come from a man aged 18 to 29 who received the YFV17D yellow fever vaccine.

This chain links TRBV12-3 or TRBV12-4 with TRBJ2-3; TRBD1 matches at 8 bases. V was clipped by 6 bases and J by 1 base; unmatched bases: 3. The CDR3 has 14 amino acids. The CDR3 region is CASRYRGGTDTQYF. The CDR3 nucleotides read TGTGCCAGCAGGTACAGGGGGGGCACAGATACGCAGTATTTT.

This clonotype showed up many times. The rearrangement joins TRBV6-6 to TRBJ2-1; maybe TRBD2 (6 bases). This CDR3 has 17 residues. Trimming stripped 0 bases from V and 0 bases from J, with 12 bases between. CDR1 is MNHNY and CDR2 is SVGAGI in the germline V gene (reference sequence). The CDR3 region is CASSYSLAGSSYNEQFF. CDR3 DNA sequence: TGTGCCAGCAGTTACTCTCTTGCGGGGAGCTCCTACAATGAGCAGTTCTTC.

There are many counts of this clonotype. The chain uses TRBV5-1 and TRBJ2-1, with D possibly matching TRBD2 (5 bases). CDR1 is SGHRS, CDR2 YFSETQ, per germline. V lost 4 bases and J 5 bases, leaving 16 bases between the germline ends. The CDR3 is made up of 15 amino acids. CDR3 in DNA: TGCGCCAGCAGCCCGTTCTCGGGATTTGACAATGAGCAGTTCTTC. Translated, it gives CASSPFSGFDNEQFF.

The chain uses TRBV7-2 and TRBJ1-2; the D gene is possibly TRBD1 (6 bases). From germline, CDR1 is SGHTA and CDR2 FQGNSA. The CDR3 runs to 16 residues. V lost 1 base, J lost 3 bases, and 15 bases lay in between. CDR3 amino acids: CASSLGARGRDYGYTF. Here the CDR3 DNA reads TGTGCCAGCAGCTTAGGCGCCCGGGGGCGGGACTATGGCTACACCTTC.

The table lists this clonotype with many counts. The gene calls are TRBV6-5 and TRBJ2-1, with D possibly called TRBD1 or TRBD2 (5 bases each). Germline CDR1 and CDR2: MNHEY and SVGAGI. V dropped 6 bases and J dropped 2 bases, with 8 bases sitting between them. The CDR3 totals 13 residues. The CDR3 DNA reads TGTGCCAGCAGCCCGGGACCCTACAATGAGCAGTTCTTC. Translation gives CASSPGPYNEQFF.

This clonotype has at least ten counts. The V gene is TRBV7-2, the J gene TRBJ1-4, with 11 bases identical to TRBD1. The germline V gene has CDR1 SGHTA and CDR2 FQGNSA. The CDR3 length is 14 residues. With 4 bases clipped from V and 7 bases from J, the junction kept 2 bases outside the gene matches. DNA of the CDR3: TGTGCCAGCAGCTGGACAGGGGGCGGTGAAAAACTGTTTTTT. As protein: CASSWTGGGEKLFF.

This clonotype was recorded a few times. The chain links TRBV28 to TRBJ2-7; perhaps D is TRBD1 or TRBD2 (5 bases each). The V gene lost 10 bases and the J gene lost 2 bases, with 9 bases spanning the gap. In germline, CDR1 is MDHEN, CDR2 SYDVKM. This CDR3 comprises 11 residues. The CDR3 bases are TGTGCCATCAAGGGACCCTACGAGCAGTACGTC. Its translation is CAIKGPYEQYV.

The rearrangement uses TRBV5-4 and TRBJ2-3, with a weak D call TRBD1 (6 bases). The CDR3 sequence is 15 residues long. Trimming removed 4 bases from V and 5 bases from J, with 17 bases in between. Germline assignment: CDR1 SGHNT and CDR2 YYREEE (reference sequence). CDR3 bases: TGTGCCAGCAGCACAGTCCCAGGGGCGGTAGATACGCAGTATTTT. Translation gives CASSTVPGAVDTQYF.

In this sample, this clonotype turned up many times. The chain carries TRBV11-1 and TRBJ2-5; 8 positions agree with TRBD1. J gave up 5 bases and V 5 bases, and 7 bases lay outside the gene matches. The CDR3 loop spans 14 amino acids. CDR1 SGHAT and CDR2 FQDESV come from the germline V gene (reference sequence). CDR3 DNA sequence: TGTGCCAGCAGCCCTCGACAGGGGCGGGAGACCCAGTACTTC. Amino acids: CASSPRQGRETQYF.

This clonotype appeared many times. Here the CDR3 reads CSVVSDSYEQYF. CDR3 nucleotide sequence: TGCAGCGTTGTTTCGGACTCCTACGAGCAGTACTTC. This chain uses TRBV29-1 with TRBJ2-7, with no clear D. Trimming removed 4 bases from V and 0 bases from J, with 7 bases in between. In germline, CDR1 is SQVTM, CDR2 ANQGSEA. The CDR3 spans 12 residues.

The gene calls are TRBV23-1 and TRBJ2-1; D not resolved. TRBV23-1 is annotated as an ORF whose role is uncertain. This CDR3 is built from 12 residues. Deletions cut 6 bases from V and 5 bases from J, with 8 bases between. The CDR3 here is CASSTPNNEQFF. The DNA for the CDR3 is TGCGCCAGCAGCACCCCTAACAATGAGCAGTTCTTC.

The chain couples TRBV12-3 or TRBV12-4 to TRBJ2-2, with a weak D call TRBD1 (5 bases). CDR3 length: 16 residues. Trimming cost V 2 bases and J 1 base, with 11 bases left between them. CDR3 loop: CASSLIRVLNTGELFF. The DNA for the CDR3 is TGTGCCAGCAGTTTAATCAGGGTGCTGAACACCGGGGAGCTGTTTTTT.

This clonotype was seen ten or more times. The chain couples TRBV7-9 to TRBJ2-5; 8 bases align to TRBD1. CDR1 and CDR2 (germline): SEHNR, FQNEAQ (reference sequence). The CDR3 is made up of 14 amino acids. Unmatched junction bases numbered 6, after V lost 7 bases and J lost 2 bases. CDR3 amino acids: CASTPQGVQETQYF. CDR3 nucleotides: TGTGCCAGCACCCCACAGGGGGTTCAAGAGACCCAGTACTTC.